This T cell receptor (beta chain) was recorded in a study of PD-L1 blockade in urothelial cancer. For the study at large: A median of roughly 150,000 T cells was found in the blood samples.

The assay was immunoSEQ multiplex PCR, and TCRdb's table has in-frame clones only and misses some. The sample shows tens of thousands of clones, approximately 83% of them seen only once. The CDR3 runs 12 residues. CDR1 and CDR2 (germline): SGHRS, YFSETQ. The V end lost 0 bases, the J end lost 7 bases, and 8 bases lay between the germline ends. This clone was picked up one time. Time point: pretreatment peripheral blood. The cohort comprised individuals with locally advanced or metastatic urothelial carcinoma. Pretreatment and on-treatment blood mononuclear cell samples were taken, totaling between 1 and 8 time points per patient.

Here the sequenced sample was PBMCs, taken around atezolizumab (anti-PD-L1) treatment. The rearrangement links TRBV5-1 to TRBJ2-7; D gene uncertain. This TCR came from a man aged 60 to 75 with urothelial cancer. CDR3 in amino acids: CASSLGPGEQYF. CDR3 sequence (DNA): TGCGCCAGCAGCTTGGGCCCGGGTGAGCAGTACTTC.